A selection of T cell receptor beta chains follows, all from one sample in a study of blood T cell repertoires in COVID-19. The protocol was immunoSEQ multiplex PCR, while the TCRdb copy is restricted to in-frame clones and leaves out a portion. The sample includes under 250,000 clones, approximately 80% of them seen just once. Sequencing was performed on peripheral blood. Receptors were obtained from a woman between 70 and 85 years old with acute or convalescent COVID-19. The CDR3 runs from the conserved cysteine through the conserved F or W.

>15|TRBV5-1
CASSLRQGIGETQYF
>15|TRBV5-1
CASSLGGTANYEQYF
>13|TRBV5-4
CASSLQGVETQYF
>15|TRBV11-2
CASSPGDRNRDGYTF
>15|TRBV5-1
CATKSAGGSTDTQYF
>13|TRBV12-3/TRBV12-4
CASSELSNQPQHF
>15|TRBV5-1
CASSLGQGAKSPLHF
>13|TRBV25-1
CASSGGVYNEQFF
>17|TRBV7-6
CASSPETMDRWAYEQYF
>13|TRBV28
CASRQGNNSPLHF
>14|TRBV7-8
CASSLVSANYGYTF
>15|TRBV2
CASSLTSGAGETQYF
>13|TRBV6-6
CASSHPEAYEQYF
>14|TRBV6-5
CASSLTKGAGELFF
>15|TRBV19
CASNRDFALNYGYTF
>14|TRBV28
CASSLTGPNEKLFF